Presented here are 21 T cell receptor beta chains from one specimen sequenced in a study of blood T cell repertoires in COVID-19. The data were produced by immunoSEQ multiplex PCR, yet TCRdb's version contains in-frame clones alone and is incomplete. The sample has 350,000 to 500,000 clones; about 88% are singletons. The specimen was PBMCs or T cells enriched from blood (not recorded which). The receptors come from a woman aged 18-30 years who had been exposed to COVID-19.

The chain recombines TRBV6-5 with TRBJ2-7; D may be TRBD2 (5 bases). V lost 1 base, J lost 9 bases, and 13 bases lay in between. The CDR3 is 13 amino acids. CDR1 and CDR2 from the germline V gene are MNHEY and SVGAGI. CDR3 protein: CASSYWWSGAQYF. The CDR3 DNA sequence: TGTGCCAGCAGTTACTGGTGGAGCGGCGCGCAGTACTTC.

This chain joins TRBV29-1 and TRBJ1-4; D possibly corresponds to TRBD1 (5 bases). There are 13 residues in the CDR3. Trimming took off 4 bases at V and 3 bases at J, with 9 bases between the two ends. CDR1 SQVTM and CDR2 ANQGSEA come from the germline V gene. The CDR3 loop is CSVAGHPNEKLFF. The CDR3, as DNA: TGCAGCGTTGCAGGACACCCTAATGAAAAACTGTTTTTT.

This chain connects TRBV7-9 to TRBJ2-3; D is unresolved. From germline, CDR1 is SEHNR and CDR2 FQNEAQ (reference sequence). V lost 5 bases, J lost 2 bases, and 11 bases lay in between. The CDR3 runs to 14 residues. DNA for the CDR3: TGTGCCAGCAGCGCCGTACAGCTCACAGATACGCAGTATTTT. It encodes CASSAVQLTDTQYF.

The V and J genes are TRBV28 and TRBJ2-7; 12 nucleotides line up with TRBD1. Per germline, CDR1 MDHEN and CDR2 SYDVKM. The trim removed 6 bases at V and 9 bases at J, leaving 9 bases unmatched. The CDR3 is 14 residues long. The CDR3 protein is CASRGQGASLGQYF. The CDR3 nucleotides are TGTGCCAGCAGGGGACAGGGGGCCTCGTTGGGGCAGTACTTC.

This chain connects TRBV4-1 to TRBJ2-2; 8 nucleotides line up with TRBD2. CDR1 and CDR2 (germline): MGHRA, YSYEKL. With V trimmed by 3 bases and J by 7 bases, 1 base remained unmatched. This CDR3 has 13 amino acids. CDR3 DNA sequence: TGCGCCAGCAGCCACGCGGGAGGCGGGGAGCTGTTTTTT. Protein product: CASSHAGGGELFF.

V and J are TRBV5-1 and TRBJ2-3; TRBD2 might be the D (6 bases). This CDR3 spans 16 amino acids. In germline, CDR1 is SGHRS, CDR2 YFSETQ. Trimming cost V 0 bases and J 3 bases, with 14 bases left between them. This CDR3 reads CASSLGIGGNTDTQYF. CDR3 sequence (DNA): TGCGCCAGCAGCTTGGGAATCGGGGGTAATACAGATACGCAGTATTTT.

The rearrangement links TRBV7-2 to TRBJ2-5; TRBD2 matches at 7 bases. Germline V gene data show CDR1 as SGHTA and CDR2 as FQGNSA. CDR3 size: 17 residues. Losses at the gene ends were 2 bases for V and 1 base for J; bases not matched to a gene: 10. The CDR3: CASSLLFTSASQETQYF. CDR3 nucleotides: TGTGCCAGCAGCTTACTTTTTACTAGCGCCTCCCAAGAGACCCAGTACTTC.

The rearrangement joins TRBV2 to TRBJ2-7, with 8 bases fitting TRBD2. This CDR3 is built from 14 residues. CDR1 is SNHLY, CDR2 FYNNEI, per germline. The ends lost 6 bases at V and 3 bases at J; junction bases unmatched: 7. CDR3 in DNA: TGTGCCAGCAGGGGACTAGTTCTGAGCTACGAGCAGTACTTC. This codes for CASRGLVLSYEQYF.

This CDR3 reads CASSKGENTEAFF. Written as DNA, the CDR3 is TGTGCCAGCAGTAAGGGGGAGAACACTGAAGCTTTCTTT. The J gene is TRBJ1-1, the V gene TRBV28, with D possibly being TRBD1 (6 bases). Trimming removed 5 bases from V and 1 base from J, with 8 bases in between. This CDR3 comprises 13 residues. Germline CDR1 reads MDHEN; CDR2 reads SYDVKM.

This chain links TRBV10-3 with TRBJ1-2; TRBD1 is a possible D gene (6 bases). Germline loops: CDR1 ENHRY, CDR2 SYGVKD. The V end was cut by 2 bases, the J end by 6 bases, with 13 bases between. CDR3 size: 14 residues. Here the CDR3 DNA reads TGTGCCATCAGTGAGGGGGGGGGCGCCGATGGCTACACCTTC. Translation gives CAISEGGGADGYTF.

This clone has a handful of counts. This sequence joins TRBV7-8 and TRBJ1-1, with TRBD1 matching over 8 bases. Germline trimming cut 5 bases from V and 1 base from J; bases unmatched to any gene: 3. The CDR3 consists of 14 residues. The germline CDR1 and CDR2 sequences are SGHVS and FQNEAQ. CDR3 amino acids: CASSPGQANTEAFF. The CDR3 region has the DNA TGTGCCAGCAGCCCGGGACAGGCGAACACTGAAGCTTTCTTT. The whole variable domain, remainder taken from reference TRBV7-8 and TRBJ1-1, is GAGVSQSPRYKVAKRGQDVALRCDPISGHVSLFWYQQALGQGPEFLTYFQNEAQLDKSGLPSDRFFAERPEGSVSTLKIQRTQQEDSAVYLCASSPGQANTEAFFGQGTRLTVV.

The rearrangement uses TRBV7-5 and TRBJ2-1; the table calls TRBD2, which could not be checked here. TRBV7-5 is deemed a pseudogene. This CDR3 contains 15 residues. This chain's CDR3 is CVRSPTSGRYYEQFF. The CDR3 DNA reads as TGTGTCAGAAGCCCAACTAGCGGGAGATATTATGAGCAGTTCTTC.

The CDR3 here is CASSFSTVRQPQHF. The CDR3 nucleotides are TGTGCCAGCAGCTTTTCAACAGTAAGGCAGCCCCAGCATTTT. The gene calls are TRBV5-6 and TRBJ1-5; D unresolved. The CDR3 length is 14 residues. Germline CDR1 SGHDT, CDR2 YYEEEE. The V gene lost 2 bases and the J gene lost 7 bases, with 13 bases spanning the gap.

The V gene is TRBV6-4, the J gene TRBJ2-1, with D possibly being TRBD1 (6 bases). Trimming removed 3 bases from V and 10 bases from J, with 13 bases in between. This CDR3 has 13 amino acids. Per the germline V gene, CDR1 is MRHNA and CDR2 is SNTAGT. The CDR3 coding sequence is TGTGCCAGCAGTGAACAGACAGGTGTGGAGCAGTTCTTC. Protein product: CASSEQTGVEQFF.

The rearrangement links TRBV19 to TRBJ1-2, with D hard to call. Germline CDR1 is LNHDA and CDR2 is SQIVND (reference sequence). CDR3 size: 15 residues. Trimming stripped 3 bases from V and 4 bases from J, with 15 bases between. This CDR3 is CASSMKHPPLYGYTF. The CDR3 nucleotides read TGTGCCAGTAGTATGAAGCACCCACCCCTCTATGGCTACACCTTC.

The chain joins TRBV29-1 to TRBJ1-2; no firm D call. The CDR3 extends over 11 amino acids. The germline gives CDR1 SQVTM, CDR2 ANQGSEA. The V gene lost 3 bases and the J gene lost 7 bases, with 9 bases spanning the gap. The DNA of the CDR3 is TGCAGCGTTGAGGTGTCCGGTGGCTACACCTTC. Translating it yields CSVEVSGGYTF.

The V and J genes are TRBV21-1 and TRBJ2-1; the table's D call, TRBD2, was not checked against the DNA. TRBV21-1 is deemed a pseudogene. CDR3 length: 18 residues. The CDR3 region has the DNA TGTGCCACCTCGCCGGCCCAGCGGGAGAGTCTGTCCTACAATGAGCAGTTCTTC. Protein: CATSPAQRESLSYNEQFF.

The chain uses TRBV6-5 and TRBJ2-3; TRBD1 aligns across 7 bases. With V trimmed by 9 bases and J by 10 bases, 7 bases remained unmatched. CDR3 length equals 11 residues. Germline CDR1 reads MNHEY; CDR2 reads SVGAGI. CDR3 sequence (DNA): TGTGCCAGTAGCCGACAGGGTTCGCAGTATTTT. Its translation: CASSRQGSQYF.

The chain carries TRBV29-1 and TRBJ2-7, with D unclear. This CDR3 is built from 13 residues. Trimming cost V 3 bases and J 2 bases, with 11 bases left between them. The germline CDR1 and CDR2 sequences are SQVTM and ANQGSEA. The CDR3 DNA is TGCAGCGTTGATATGGGTACAGCCTACGAGCAGTACTTC. It codes for CSVDMGTAYEQYF.

This chain connects TRBV14 to TRBJ1-1; D not certain. V was cut by 4 bases and J by 1 base, with 10 bases left in between. The CDR3 is 14 residues long. Per germline, CDR1 SGHDN and CDR2 FVKESK. The CDR3 DNA sequence: TGTGCCAGCAGCCTCCACCCTAAGAACACTGAAGCTTTCTTT. Amino acid sequence: CASSLHPKNTEAFF.

The chain couples TRBV5-6 to TRBJ2-3; 8 bases map to TRBD2. This CDR3 comprises 16 residues. Germline CDR1 SGHDT, CDR2 YYEEEE. Trimming took 4 bases from V and 0 from J; bases not matched to a gene: 7. The DNA of the CDR3 is TGTGCCAGCAGCGAACTAGCGGTAGAGAGCACAGATACGCAGTATTTT. It yields the protein CASSELAVESTDTQYF.